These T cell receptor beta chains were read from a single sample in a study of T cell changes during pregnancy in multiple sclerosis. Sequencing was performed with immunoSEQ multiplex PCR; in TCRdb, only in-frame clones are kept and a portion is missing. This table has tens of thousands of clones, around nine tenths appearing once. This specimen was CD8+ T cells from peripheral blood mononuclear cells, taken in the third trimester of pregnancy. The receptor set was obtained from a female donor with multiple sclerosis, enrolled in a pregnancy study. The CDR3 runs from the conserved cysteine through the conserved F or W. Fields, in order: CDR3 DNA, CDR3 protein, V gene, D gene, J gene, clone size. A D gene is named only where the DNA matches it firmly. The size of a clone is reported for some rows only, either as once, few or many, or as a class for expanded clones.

CDR3nt: TGCGCCAGCAGCTTGGTCCCTAGCGGGGGGGGCACAGATACGCAGTATTTT
CDR3aa: CASSLVPSGGGTDTQYF
v_gene: TRBV5-1
d_gene: TRBD2
j_gene: TRBJ2-3
abundance: NA

CDR3nt: TGTGCCAGCAGCGTTAACGAAGGGACTAGTGTTAATGAGCAGTTCTTC
CDR3aa: CASSVNEGTSVNEQFF
v_gene: TRBV7-9
d_gene: TRBD2
j_gene: TRBJ2-1
abundance: NA

CDR3nt: TGTGCCAGCAGTTACACAGGACTAGCGGGTTACGAGCAGTACTTC
CDR3aa: CASSYTGLAGYEQYF
v_gene: TRBV6-5
d_gene: TRBD2
j_gene: TRBJ2-7
abundance: NA

CDR3nt: TGTGCCAGCAGCCACCCGGGACTAGCAAGCAATGAGCAGTTCTTC
CDR3aa: CASSHPGLASNEQFF
v_gene: TRBV7-8
d_gene: TRBD2
j_gene: TRBJ2-1
abundance: NA

CDR3nt: TGTGCCTGGAGTGTAGGACATCTAAACACTGAAGCTTTCTTT
CDR3aa: CAWSVGHLNTEAFF
v_gene: TRBV30
d_gene: NA
j_gene: TRBJ1-1
abundance: few

CDR3nt: TGTGCCAGCAGTTACGCCCCGGAGGTTAACACTGAAGCTTTCTTT
CDR3aa: CASSYAPEVNTEAFF
v_gene: TRBV6-5
d_gene: NA
j_gene: TRBJ1-1
abundance: NA

CDR3nt: TGTGCCAGCAGTTTCGGGACAGGGGCGATAGCGAACACTGAAGCTTTCTTT
CDR3aa: CASSFGTGAIANTEAFF
v_gene: TRBV28
d_gene: TRBD1
j_gene: TRBJ1-1
abundance: NA

CDR3nt: TGTGCCAGCAGCCCGCGGGGGTATAACTATGGCTACACCTTC
CDR3aa: CASSPRGYNYGYTF
v_gene: TRBV27
d_gene: NA
j_gene: TRBJ1-2
abundance: NA

CDR3nt: TGTGCCAGCAGCCCCTGGGGGGGACCCACTAGCACAGATACGCAGTATTTT
CDR3aa: CASSPWGGPTSTDTQYF
v_gene: TRBV7-8
d_gene: TRBD2
j_gene: TRBJ2-3
abundance: once

CDR3nt: TGTGCCAGCAGCGCGTCCAATCAGGGTGCGGCCACTGAAGCTTTCTTT
CDR3aa: CASSASNQGAATEAFF
v_gene: TRBV21-1
d_gene: NA
j_gene: TRBJ1-1
abundance: once

CDR3nt: TGTGCCAGCAGCACAGGGGTCACTGAAGCTTTCTTT
CDR3aa: CASSTGVTEAFF
v_gene: TRBV25-1
d_gene: TRBD1
j_gene: TRBJ1-1
abundance: NA

CDR3nt: TGTGCCAGCAGCGGGACGGGGGTCTACGAGCAGTACTTC
CDR3aa: CASSGTGVYEQYF
v_gene: TRBV7-9
d_gene: NA
j_gene: TRBJ2-7
abundance: few

CDR3nt: TGTGCCAGCAGTGGTGGAGCTCCCTTGAAGTTCTTC
CDR3aa: CASSGGAPLKFF
v_gene: TRBV2
d_gene: NA
j_gene: TRBJ2-1
abundance: NA

CDR3nt: TGTGCCAGCAGTTGGGGACTAGCGGGTACCCAAGAGACCCAGTACTTC
CDR3aa: CASSWGLAGTQETQYF
v_gene: TRBV6-5
d_gene: TRBD2
j_gene: TRBJ2-5
abundance: NA

CDR3nt: TGTGCCAGCAGCCTATCAGCCCGGGAGGACCGGAACTTC
CDR3aa: CASSLSAREDRNF
v_gene: TRBV7-8
d_gene: TRBD2
j_gene: TRBJ2-4
abundance: NA

CDR3nt: TGTGCCAGCAGTTACGGGGCAGGGGCCTACGAGCAGTACTTC
CDR3aa: CASSYGAGAYEQYF
v_gene: TRBV6-6
d_gene: NA
j_gene: TRBJ2-7
abundance: NA

CDR3nt: TGCGCCAGCAGCCCTCGGATAGCGGGGGAGATTTACACCGGGGAGCTGTTTTTT
CDR3aa: CASSPRIAGEIYTGELFF
v_gene: TRBV4-3
d_gene: TRBD2
j_gene: TRBJ2-2
abundance: NA

CDR3nt: TGTGCTAGTGGTTTGGTAGGAGGGATTTACGAGCAGTACTTC
CDR3aa: CASGLVGGIYEQYF
v_gene: TRBV12-5
d_gene: NA
j_gene: TRBJ2-7
abundance: once

CDR3nt: TGTGCCAGCAGCTTGGGGATAGCGGGAGGGCCTTCCTACGAGCAGTACTTC
CDR3aa: CASSLGIAGGPSYEQYF
v_gene: TRBV5-6
d_gene: TRBD2
j_gene: TRBJ2-7
abundance: NA

CDR3nt: TGTGCCAGCAGTTTGGGAGGGGGTCACACTGAAGCTTTCTTT
CDR3aa: CASSLGGGHTEAFF
v_gene: TRBV27
d_gene: NA
j_gene: TRBJ1-1
abundance: NA

CDR3nt: TGTGCCAGCATAGGACGGACTCTCCTAACCTACGAGCAGTACTTC
CDR3aa: CASIGRTLLTYEQYF
v_gene: TRBV28
d_gene: NA
j_gene: TRBJ2-7
abundance: NA

CDR3nt: TGTGCCAGCAGCTTAGGGCAGGTAGCGGCAGACTCCTACGAGCAGTACTTC
CDR3aa: CASSLGQVAADSYEQYF
v_gene: TRBV11-3
d_gene: NA
j_gene: TRBJ2-7
abundance: NA

CDR3nt: TGTGCCAGCAGCTTAGCATCTGGAGGCACCGGGGAGCTGTTTTTT
CDR3aa: CASSLASGGTGELFF
v_gene: TRBV7-8
d_gene: NA
j_gene: TRBJ2-2
abundance: NA

CDR3nt: TGTGCCAGCAGCCCCGGGACAGGGGGCCGTCAGCCCCAGCATTTT
CDR3aa: CASSPGTGGRQPQHF
v_gene: TRBV6-5
d_gene: TRBD1
j_gene: TRBJ1-5
abundance: NA

CDR3nt: TGTGCCAGCAGCTCCGGGACTAGCGGGAGTTTGGAGACCCAGTACTTC
CDR3aa: CASSSGTSGSLETQYF
v_gene: TRBV27
d_gene: TRBD2
j_gene: TRBJ2-5
abundance: NA

CDR3nt: TGTGCCAGCAGTCTAGTATCCGGGGAGCTGTTTTTT
CDR3aa: CASSLVSGELFF
v_gene: TRBV5-6
d_gene: NA
j_gene: TRBJ2-2
abundance: NA